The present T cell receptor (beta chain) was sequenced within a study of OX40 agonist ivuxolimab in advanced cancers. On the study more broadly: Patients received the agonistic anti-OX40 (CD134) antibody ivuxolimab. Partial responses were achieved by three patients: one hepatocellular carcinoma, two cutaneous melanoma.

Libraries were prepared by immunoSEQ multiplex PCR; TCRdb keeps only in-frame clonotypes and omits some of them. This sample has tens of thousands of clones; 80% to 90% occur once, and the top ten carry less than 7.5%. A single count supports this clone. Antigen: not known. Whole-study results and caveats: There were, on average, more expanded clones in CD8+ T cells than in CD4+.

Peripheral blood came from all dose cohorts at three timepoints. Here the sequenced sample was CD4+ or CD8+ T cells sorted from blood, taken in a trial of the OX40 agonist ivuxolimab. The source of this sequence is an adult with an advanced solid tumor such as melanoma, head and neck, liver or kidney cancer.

The CDR3 DNA reads as TGTGCCAGCAGTGACTCCCCCTGGGTAGCGGGAGGGTCAGATACGCAGTATTTT. Translating gives CASSDSPWVAGGSDTQYF. This chain joins TRBV6-4 and TRBJ2-3, with 11 bases matching TRBD2. This CDR3 has 18 residues. Germline CDR1 reads MRHNA; CDR2 reads SNTAGT. Trimming cost V 0 bases and J 4 bases; bases outside gene matches: 9.